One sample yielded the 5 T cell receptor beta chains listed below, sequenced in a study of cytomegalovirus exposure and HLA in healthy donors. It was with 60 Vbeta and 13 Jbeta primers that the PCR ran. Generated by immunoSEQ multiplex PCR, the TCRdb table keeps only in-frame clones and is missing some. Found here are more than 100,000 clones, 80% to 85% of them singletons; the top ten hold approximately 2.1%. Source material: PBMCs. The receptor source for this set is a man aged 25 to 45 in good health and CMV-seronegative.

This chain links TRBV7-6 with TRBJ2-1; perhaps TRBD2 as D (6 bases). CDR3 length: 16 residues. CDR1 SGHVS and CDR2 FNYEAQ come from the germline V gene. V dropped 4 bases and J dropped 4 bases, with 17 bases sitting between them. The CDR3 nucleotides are TGTGCCAGCAGCTATCTCGGGACTGGACTGTACAATGAGCAGTTCTTC. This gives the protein CASSYLGTGLYNEQFF.

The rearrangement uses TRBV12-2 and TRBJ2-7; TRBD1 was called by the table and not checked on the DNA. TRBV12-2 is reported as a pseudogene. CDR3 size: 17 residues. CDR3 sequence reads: CASRFTGPTRAPYEQYF. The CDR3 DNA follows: TGTGCAAGTCGCTTCACAGGGCCAACTAGGGCCCCCTACGAGCAGTACTTC.

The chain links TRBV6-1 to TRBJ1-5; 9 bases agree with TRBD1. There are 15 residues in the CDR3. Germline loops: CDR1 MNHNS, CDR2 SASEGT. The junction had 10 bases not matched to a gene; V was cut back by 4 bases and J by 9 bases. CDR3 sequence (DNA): TGTGCCAGCAGTGGGGGACAGGGTGGGGTTACGCCCCAGCATTTT. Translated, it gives CASSGGQGGVTPQHF.

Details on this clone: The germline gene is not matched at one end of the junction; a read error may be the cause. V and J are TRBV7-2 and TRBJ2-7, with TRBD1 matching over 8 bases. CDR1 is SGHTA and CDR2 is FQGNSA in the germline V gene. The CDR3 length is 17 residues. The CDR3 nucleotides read TGTGCCAGCAGCCGTTTCGCGATAGGACAGGGTCCCTACGGGCAGTACTTC. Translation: CASSRFAIGQGPYGQYF.

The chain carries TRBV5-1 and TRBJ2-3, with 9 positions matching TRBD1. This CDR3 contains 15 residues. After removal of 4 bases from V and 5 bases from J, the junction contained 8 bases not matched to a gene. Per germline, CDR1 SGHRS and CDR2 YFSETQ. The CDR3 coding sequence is TGCGCCAGCAGCCCTCCGGGACAGGGCATAGATACGCAGTATTTT. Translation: CASSPPGQGIDTQYF.